The clone carrying this T cell receptor beta chain has a single count. Its target is not known. Ranging in age from roughly 6 to 100, the donors were healthy Caucasian individuals from Russia. Every sample yielded at least 6.5 million isolated PBMCs. The sample comes from a study of blood T cells in healthy people across ages. Study results and caveats: The study regarded diversity estimates from one million T cells as underestimates.

V trimming: 6 bases; J trimming: 10 bases; junction bases outside the gene matches: 4. The CDR3 runs 13 residues. A second PCR of roughly 7 to 11 cycles used a sample-barcoded 5' primer and a J-beta primer mix. The authors tagged each cDNA molecule using a template-switch adaptor with 12 random nucleotides. MiXCR, run by TCRdb on the 5' RACE reads, gives a single entry per CDR3 protein. Altogether 650,000 to 700,000 distinct CDR3 sequences are present, under 65% being singletons, with the ten largest covering roughly 14%. Material for sequencing was blood. V is TRBV12-3 or TRBV12-4 and J is TRBJ2-1; 12 nucleotides match TRBD2. The source of this sequence is a woman aged 80 or older in good health. The CDR3 bases are TGTGCCAGCAGCCATGGACTAGCGGGGGAGCAGTTCTTC. This translates into CASSHGLAGEQFF.